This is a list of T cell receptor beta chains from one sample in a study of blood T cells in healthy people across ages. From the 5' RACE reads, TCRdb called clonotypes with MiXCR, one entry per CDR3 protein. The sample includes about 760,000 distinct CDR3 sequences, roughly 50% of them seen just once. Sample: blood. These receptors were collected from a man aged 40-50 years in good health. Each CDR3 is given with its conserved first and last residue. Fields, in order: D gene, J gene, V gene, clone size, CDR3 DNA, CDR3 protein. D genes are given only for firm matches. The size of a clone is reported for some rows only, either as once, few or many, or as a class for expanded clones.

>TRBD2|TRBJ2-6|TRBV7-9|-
TGTGCCGGCAGCTCCGGGACTAGCGGGTTCTCTGGGGCCAACGTCCTGACTTTC
CAGSSGTSGFSGANVLTF
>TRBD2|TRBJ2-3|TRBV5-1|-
TGCGCCAGCAGCCTCACTAGCGGGGCAACAGATACGCAGTATTTT
CASSLTSGATDTQYF
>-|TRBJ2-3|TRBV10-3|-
TGTGCCACAGGGATAGATACGCAGTATTTT
CATGIDTQYF
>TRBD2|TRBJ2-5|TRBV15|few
TGTGCCACCAGCTTGGACTCACTAGCGGCGTACCAAGAGACCCAGTACTTC
CATSLDSLAAYQETQYF
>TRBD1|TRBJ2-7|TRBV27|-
TGTGCCAGCAGTTTACAGGGGGCAAGGAACGAGCAGTACTTC
CASSLQGARNEQYF
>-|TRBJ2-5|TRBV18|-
TGTGCCAGCTCACGGTCCACAGAGCAAGAGACCCAGTACTTC
CASSRSTEQETQYF
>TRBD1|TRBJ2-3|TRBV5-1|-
TGCGCCAGCAGCTTGCAACAGGGGACAGATACGCAGTATTTT
CASSLQQGTDTQYF
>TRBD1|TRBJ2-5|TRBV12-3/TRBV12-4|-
TGTGCCAGCAGTTTACCGCAGGGGGCATGGGAGACCCAGTACTTC
CASSLPQGAWETQYF
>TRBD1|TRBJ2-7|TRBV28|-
TGTGCCAGCAGTTTAGGCTGGGGGACAGGGGGCTCCGAGCAGTACTTC
CASSLGWGTGGSEQYF
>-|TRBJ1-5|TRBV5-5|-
TGTGCCAGCAGCTTGGAATGGGTAGACAGGAAAAATCAGCCCCAGCATTTT
CASSLEWVDRKNQPQHF
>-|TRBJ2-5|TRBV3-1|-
TGTGCCAGCAGCCAACTGGATCGGGGGCGAGGCGAGACCCAGTACTTC
CASSQLDRGRGETQYF
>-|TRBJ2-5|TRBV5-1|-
TGCGCCAGCAGCACCGGGCCTTCAGCCCCAGAGACCCAGTACTTC
CASSTGPSAPETQYF
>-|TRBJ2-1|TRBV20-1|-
TGCAGTGCTAGTTGGAGCTCCTACAATGAGCAGTTCTTC
CSASWSSYNEQFF
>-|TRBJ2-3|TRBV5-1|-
TGCGCCAGCAGCTTGGCGGTGGGGAGAGCCCCCCGCCCTTCTAGCACAGATACGCAGTATTTT
CASSLAVGRAPRPSSTDTQYF
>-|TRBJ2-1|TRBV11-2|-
TGTGCCAGCAGCCTCCGGAGACAAGCTAATATCAATGAGCAGTTCTTC
CASSLRRQANINEQFF
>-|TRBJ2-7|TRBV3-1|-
TGTGCCAGCAGCCCCGCCGCTGTTCGCTACGAGCAGTACTTC
CASSPAAVRYEQYF
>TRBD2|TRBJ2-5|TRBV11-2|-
TGTGCCAGCAGCTTAAAGCGGGAGGTCGTTGAGCAGTACTTC
CASSLKREVVEQYF
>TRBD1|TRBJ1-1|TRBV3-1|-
TGTGCCAGCAGCCGACGGACAGGAGCTGAAGCTTTCTTT
CASSRRTGAEAFF
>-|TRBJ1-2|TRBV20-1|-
TGCAGTGCTAGTTTCTTACGGCAGGGGCTCTATGGCTACACCTTC
CSASFLRQGLYGYTF
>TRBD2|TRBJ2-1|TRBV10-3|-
TGTGCCACCTATAGCGGGAAGGGTGAAAATGAGCAGTTCTTC
CATYSGKGENEQFF
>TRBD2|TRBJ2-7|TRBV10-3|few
TGTGCCATCGGCAGCGGGGGGACCTACGAGCAGTACTTC
CAIGSGGTYEQYF
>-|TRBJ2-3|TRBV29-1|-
TGCAGCGTTGTCGCCGTGAGTGGAGATACGCAGTATTTT
CSVVAVSGDTQYF
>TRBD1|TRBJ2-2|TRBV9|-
TGTGCCAGCAGCATCGTGAGGGCAGGGGGAAACACCGGGGTGCTGTTTTTT
CASSIVRAGGNTGVLFF
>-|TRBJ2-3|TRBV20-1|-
TGCAGTGCTAGAGGACACAGAGATACGCAGTATTTT
CSARGHRDTQYF
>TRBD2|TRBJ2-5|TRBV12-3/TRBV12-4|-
TGTGCCAGCAGCCTGGGGGGGGGATCGAGGATCGCCCAGTACTTC
CASSLGGGSRIAQYF
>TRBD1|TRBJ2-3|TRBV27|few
TGTGCCAGCAGTCCACACAGGGGGCAGGCAGATACGCAGTATTTT
CASSPHRGQADTQYF
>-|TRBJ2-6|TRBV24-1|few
TGTGCCACCCCTGGTCGCAGCTCTGGGGCCAACGTCCTGACTTTC
CATPGRSSGANVLTF
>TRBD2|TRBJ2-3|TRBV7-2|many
TGTGCCAGCAGTGTTATCAGGACTAGCGGGGGCACAGATACGCAGTATTTT
CASSVIRTSGGTDTQYF
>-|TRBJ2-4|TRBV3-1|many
TGTGCCAGCAGCCGAGTATTGTCTACCAAAAACATTCAGTACTTC
CASSRVLSTKNIQYF
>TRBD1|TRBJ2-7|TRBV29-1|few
TGCAGCGCCGGGACAGGGTATGACGAGCAGTACTTC
CSAGTGYDEQYF
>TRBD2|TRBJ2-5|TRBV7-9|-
TGTGCCAGCAGCTTAGCCGGGACTAGCGACCTTCTGTTGCAGTACTTC
CASSLAGTSDLLLQYF
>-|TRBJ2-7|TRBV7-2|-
TGTGCCAGCAGCTTAAGCGCGTCAGGGGGGATTTATGAGCAGTACTTC
CASSLSASGGIYEQYF
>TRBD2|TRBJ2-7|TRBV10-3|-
TGTGCCATCACCGCCTCGGGACTAGCCTTCGAGCAGTACTTC
CAITASGLAFEQYF
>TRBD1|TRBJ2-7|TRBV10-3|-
TGTGCCATCACCGATCGGGACAGTGGGATCTACGAGCAGTACTTC
CAITDRDSGIYEQYF
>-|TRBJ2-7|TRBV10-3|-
TGTGCCATCGGTTCCCCGGGCCCTCCCTACGAGCAGTACTTC
CAIGSPGPPYEQYF
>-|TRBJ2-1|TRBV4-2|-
TGTGCCAGCAGCCAAGATGAGGCGGCGGGACAACGCAATGAGCAGTTCTTC
CASSQDEAAGQRNEQFF
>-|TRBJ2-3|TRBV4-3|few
TGCGCCAGCAGCCCCCGGCCTACGAGCAGTACGCAGTATTTT
CASSPRPTSSTQYF
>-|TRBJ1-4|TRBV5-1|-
TGCGCCAGCAGCTTGGTAAACGGGGTCGAAAAAATGTTTTTT
CASSLVNGVEKMFF
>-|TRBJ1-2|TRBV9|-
TGTGCCAGCAGCGTAGATGCCACAGGAGGTGGCTACACCTTC
CASSVDATGGGYTF
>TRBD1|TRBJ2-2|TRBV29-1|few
TGCAGCGTTGGGACAGGGGGAACCGGGGAGCTGTTTTTT
CSVGTGGTGELFF